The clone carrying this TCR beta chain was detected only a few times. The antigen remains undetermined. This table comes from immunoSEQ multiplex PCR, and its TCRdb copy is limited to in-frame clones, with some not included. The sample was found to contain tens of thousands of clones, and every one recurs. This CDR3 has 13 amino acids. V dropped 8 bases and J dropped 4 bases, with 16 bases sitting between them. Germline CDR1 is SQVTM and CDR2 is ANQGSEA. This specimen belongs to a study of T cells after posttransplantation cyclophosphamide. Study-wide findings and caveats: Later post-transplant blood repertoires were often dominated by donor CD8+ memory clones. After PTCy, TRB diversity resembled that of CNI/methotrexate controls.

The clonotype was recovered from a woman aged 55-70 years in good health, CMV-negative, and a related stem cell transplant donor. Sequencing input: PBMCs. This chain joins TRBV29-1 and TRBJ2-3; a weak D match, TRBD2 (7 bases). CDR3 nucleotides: TGCAGCACGAGGGGGGGGCGTTCAGATACGCAGTATTTT. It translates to CSTRGGRSDTQYF.